This TCR beta chain is drawn from a study of blood T cell repertoires in COVID-19 (dated by TCRdb to the early 2020s). As for the study more broadly: Samples from collaborators originated in the United States, Italy and Spain and spanned both the acute and convalescent phases of COVID-19. The prospective study material was composed of cDNA or gDNA derived from T cells, B-cell-depleted T cells, or PBMCs. Subjects who had been exposed to COVID-19, were actively infected with it, or had recovered from it provided the deeply sampled blood TCRbeta repertoires that made up the dataset. The repertoires were released in a freely available public database intended as a resource for research on the immune response to SARS-CoV-2. Samples were obtained from the ongoing ImmuneRACE study (first 160 participants) and from some 1,300 subjects provided by 6 global collaborators. The sample metadata nearly always contained a de-identified subject ID, COVID-19 status, age in years and sex. HLA class I and class II types, where available, came from metadata supplied by the sample provider rather than from assay-based typing. On the study overall, not on this receptor specifically: The quantity of clinical and demographic metadata differed by source and by participant and was supplied without curation.

The immunoSEQ Assay, a bias-controlled multiplex PCR, was used to amplify TCRbeta CDR3 regions from genomic DNA. Processing in the source paper ran as follows. The number of nucleated cells in each sample was estimated from the amplification of reference gene primers within the assay. To quantify the absolute abundance of each unique TCRbeta CDR3 rearrangement, sequence reads were collapsed and filtered. For each sample, productive Simpson clonality was calculated as the square root of Simpson's diversity index across productive rearrangements. TCRdb retrieved this table from immuneACCESS and kept in-frame rearrangements only. Not all clones are present; in checked studies, unresolved V genes account for under half, and no reason is known for the remainder. D and trimming were read from the DNA, whereas the V and J calls and clone size are those reported in that table. In this sample the table shows 200,000 to 300,000 clones, around 88% of which occur a single time. Roughly 3.7% of the sample is in the top ten clones.

A distance of 8 bases separates the germline ends of V and J, which lose 0 bases and 6 bases respectively. From cysteine to phenylalanine, the CDR3 is 13 amino acids long. CDR3 DNA only is kept here, 39 bases in frame from base 1. CDR1 SGDLS and CDR2 YYNGEE were looked up in the germline V gene. Participants in the prospective study were aged roughly 18 to 100 years, lived in 24 United States geographic areas, and enrolled through a virtual design. To assign participants to cohorts, the prospective study relied on clinical history that participants themselves reported in a screening survey and a study questionnaire. Recovered participants in ImmuneRACE Cohort 3 were defined as having two consecutive negative NP/OP PCR tests, clearance from a healthcare professional, or resolution of symptoms. In the prospective study, mobile phlebotomists collected whole blood, serum and a nasopharyngeal or oropharyngeal swab from each participant. Participants in the prospective study had the option to provide additional blood draws and questionnaires over a roughly 2-month period. Prospective study blood samples were shipped either frozen or at room temperature before DNA extraction.

As to this clone: This receptor's antigen is unknown. There are no base qualities to consult, and no much larger clone falls within one base.

Sequences were obtained from PBMCs or T cells enriched from blood (not recorded which). The chain uses TRBV9 and TRBJ2-3; a confident D gene designation cannot be given. This clonotype was obtained from a woman in her thirties who had recovered from COVID-19. The bases are TGTGCCAGCAGCGTAGCTATATCGGATACGCAGTATTTT. Translation gives CASSVAISDTQYF.